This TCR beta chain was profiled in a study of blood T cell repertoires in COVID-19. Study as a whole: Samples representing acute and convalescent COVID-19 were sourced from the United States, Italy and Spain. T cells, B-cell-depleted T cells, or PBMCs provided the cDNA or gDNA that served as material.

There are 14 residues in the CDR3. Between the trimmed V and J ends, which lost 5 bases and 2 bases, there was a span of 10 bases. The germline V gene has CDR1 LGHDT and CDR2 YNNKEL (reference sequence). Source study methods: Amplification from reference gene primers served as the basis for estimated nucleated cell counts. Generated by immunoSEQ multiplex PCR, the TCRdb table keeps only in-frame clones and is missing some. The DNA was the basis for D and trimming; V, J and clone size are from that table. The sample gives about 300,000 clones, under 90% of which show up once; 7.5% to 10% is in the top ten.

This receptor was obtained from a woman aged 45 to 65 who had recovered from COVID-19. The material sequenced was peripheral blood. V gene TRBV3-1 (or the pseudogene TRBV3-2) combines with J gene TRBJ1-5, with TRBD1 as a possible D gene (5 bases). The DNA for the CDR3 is TGTGCCAGCAGCTCAGGGATTGGCAATCAGCCCCAGCATTTT. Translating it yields CASSSGIGNQPQHF.